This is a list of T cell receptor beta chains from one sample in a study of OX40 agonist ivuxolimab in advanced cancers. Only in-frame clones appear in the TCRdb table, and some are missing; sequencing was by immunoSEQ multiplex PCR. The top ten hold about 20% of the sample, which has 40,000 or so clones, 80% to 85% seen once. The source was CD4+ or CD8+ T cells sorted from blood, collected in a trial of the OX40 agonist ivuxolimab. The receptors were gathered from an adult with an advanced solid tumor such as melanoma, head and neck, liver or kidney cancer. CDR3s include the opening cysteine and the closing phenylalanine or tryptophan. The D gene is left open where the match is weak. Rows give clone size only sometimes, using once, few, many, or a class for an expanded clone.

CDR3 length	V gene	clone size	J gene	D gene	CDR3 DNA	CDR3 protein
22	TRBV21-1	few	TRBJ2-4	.	TGTGCCAGCACCGAGGACAGTTGGACCGGGACTAGCGCCCGAGGTGGCAAAAACATTCAGTACTTC	CASTEDSWTGTSARGGKNIQYF
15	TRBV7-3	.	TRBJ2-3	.	TGTGCCAGCAGCTTAACGTTCGCAGGGAGGGATACGCAGTATTTT	CASSLTFAGRDTQYF
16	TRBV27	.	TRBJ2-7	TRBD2	TGTGCCAGCAGTTTTTCGTACGGGAGGGGGTCCTACGAGCAGTACTTC	CASSFSYGRGSYEQYF
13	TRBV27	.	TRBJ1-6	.	TGTGCCAGCAGTTTAACTTTGGGGTCACCCCTCCACTTT	CASSLTLGSPLHF
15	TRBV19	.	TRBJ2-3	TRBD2	TGTGCCAGTAGTATACAGCGGGGGGGCCAAGATACGCAGTATTTT	CASSIQRGGQDTQYF
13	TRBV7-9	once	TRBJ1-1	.	TGTGCCAGCACCCCCGCGGTGGGCACTGAAGCTTTCTTT	CASTPAVGTEAFF
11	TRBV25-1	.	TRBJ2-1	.	TGTGCCAGCAGTGGGTCAACTTTGCTGTTCTTC	CASSGSTLLFF
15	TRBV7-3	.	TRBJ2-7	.	TGTGCCAGCAGCGAGGGCCCCACTAGCTCCTACGAGCAGTACTTC	CASSEGPTSSYEQYF
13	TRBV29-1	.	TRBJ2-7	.	TGCAGCGCCCGGGACCCAAACTCCTACGAGCAGTACTTC	CSARDPNSYEQYF
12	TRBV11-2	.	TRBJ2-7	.	TGTGCCAGCAGGCGCGGGTCGAGCGAGCAGTACTTC	CASRRGSSEQYF
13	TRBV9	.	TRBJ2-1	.	TGTGCCAGCAGCGTATCCAGAAACAATGAGCAGTTCTTC	CASSVSRNNEQFF
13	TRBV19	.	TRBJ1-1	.	TGTGCCACCACCCAGGAATTAATTACTGAAGCTTTCTTT	CATTQELITEAFF
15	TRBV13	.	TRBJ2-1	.	TGTGCCAGCAGTGAAGCGGTTAGCAGGAGAGGGGAGCAGTTCTTC	CASSEAVSRRGEQFF
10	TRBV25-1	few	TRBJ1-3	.	TGTGCCAGCCTAGGCAACACCATATATTTT	CASLGNTIYF
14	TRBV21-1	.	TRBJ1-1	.	TGTGCCAGCAGCAATCGGACAGGGGAGACTGAAGCTTTCTTT	CASSNRTGETEAFF
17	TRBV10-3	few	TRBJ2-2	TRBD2	TGTGCCATCAGTGATACTAGCGGGAGGGCCGGCACCGGGGAGCTGTTTTTT	CAISDTSGRAGTGELFF
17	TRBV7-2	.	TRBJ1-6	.	TGTGCCAGCAGCCTGGCCAGGGGAGGCGCTCGAGGTTCACCCCTCCACTTT	CASSLARGGARGSPLHF
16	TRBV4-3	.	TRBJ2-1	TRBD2	TGCGCCAGCAGCCAAGATTCTAGCGGGAGGTTTAATGAGCAGTTCTTC	CASSQDSSGRFNEQFF
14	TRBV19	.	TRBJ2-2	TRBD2	TGTGCCAGCGTTGGACTAGGGTTCACCGGGGAGCTGTTTTTT	CASVGLGFTGELFF
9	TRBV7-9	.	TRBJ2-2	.	TGTGCCAGCAGCGGGGAGCTGTTTTTT	CASSGELFF
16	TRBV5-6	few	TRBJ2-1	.	TGTGCCAGCAGCTCCAGGGAAAGGAGCTCCTACAATGAGCAGTTCTTC	CASSSRERSSYNEQFF
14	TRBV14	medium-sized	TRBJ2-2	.	TGTGCCAGCAGCCAAGACTCGAACACCGGGGAGCTGTTTTTT	CASSQDSNTGELFF
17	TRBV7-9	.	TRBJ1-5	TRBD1	TGTGCCAGCAGCCCAGGGACAGGGAAGAGGAGGAATCAGCCCCAGCATTTT	CASSPGTGKRRNQPQHF
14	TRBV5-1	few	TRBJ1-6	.	TGCGCCAGCAGCTTGGCGGGGCCTCCTTCACCCCTCCACTTT	CASSLAGPPSPLHF
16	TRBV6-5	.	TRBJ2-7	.	TGTGCCAGCAGATACACGGTGTCCCGAGGGGTCTACGAGCAGTACTTC	CASRYTVSRGVYEQYF
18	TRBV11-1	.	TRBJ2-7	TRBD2	TGTGCCAGCAGCTTTCGAGATCCAGCGGGAGGGCCTACCTACGAGCAGTACTTC	CASSFRDPAGGPTYEQYF
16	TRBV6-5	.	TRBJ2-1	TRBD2	TGTGCCAGCAGTTTGACTAGCGGGGCCCCGTACAATGAGCAGTTCTTC	CASSLTSGAPYNEQFF
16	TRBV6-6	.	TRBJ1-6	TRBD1	TGTGCCAGCAGCCCAGGACAGGGAATTTTAGGATCACCCCTCCACTTT	CASSPGQGILGSPLHF
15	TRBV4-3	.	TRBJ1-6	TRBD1	TGCGCCAGCAGCCACGCACAGGGGCGTGATTCACCCCTCCACTTT	CASSHAQGRDSPLHF
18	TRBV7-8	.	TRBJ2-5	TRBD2	TGTGCCAGCAGCTTTGGTTTGGTAGCGGGGGGGATTCAAGAGACCCAGTACTTC	CASSFGLVAGGIQETQYF
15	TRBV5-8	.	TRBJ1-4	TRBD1	TGTGCCAGCAGCGGCGGACAGGGGAGGTTTGAAAAACTGTTTTTT	CASSGGQGRFEKLFF
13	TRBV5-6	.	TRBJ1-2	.	TGTGCCAGCAGCTTTGGGGGGCCCCCCGGCTACACCTTC	CASSFGGPPGYTF
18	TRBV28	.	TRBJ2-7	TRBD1	TGTGCCAGCAGCACCACCTGGGGGGCAGGGGGCCGAGTTTACGAGCAGTACTTC	CASSTTWGAGGRVYEQYF
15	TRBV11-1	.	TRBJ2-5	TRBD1	TGTGCCAGCAGCTTAGCGACAGGGTACCAAGAGACCCAGTACTTC	CASSLATGYQETQYF
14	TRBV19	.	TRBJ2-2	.	TGTGCCAGTAAGGGGGAGATAAACACCGGGGAGCTGTTTTTT	CASKGEINTGELFF
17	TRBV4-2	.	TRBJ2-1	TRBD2	TGTGCCAGCAGCCAACAAGGGACTAGCGGGATCTACAATGAGCAGTTCTTC	CASSQQGTSGIYNEQFF
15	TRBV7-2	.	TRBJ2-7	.	TGTGCCAGCAGCTTAGTTCAGGGCAGCTCCTACGAGCAGTACTTC	CASSLVQGSSYEQYF
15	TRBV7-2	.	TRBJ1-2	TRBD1	TGTGCCAGCAGCGCACATCAGGGGGCGAACTATGGCTACACCTTC	CASSAHQGANYGYTF
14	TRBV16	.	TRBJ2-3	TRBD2	TGTGCCAGCAGCCGCCGGACTAGTTCAGATACGCAGTATTTT	CASSRRTSSDTQYF
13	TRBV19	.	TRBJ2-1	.	TGTGCCAGTAGCCCAGGTGCGGGCAATGAGCAGTTCTTC	CASSPGAGNEQFF
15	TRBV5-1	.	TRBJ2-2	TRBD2	TGCGCCAGCAGCTTGCAGCGGGGGGGTACCGGGGAGCTGTTTTTT	CASSLQRGGTGELFF
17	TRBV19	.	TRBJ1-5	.	TGTGCCAGTAGTCCTCCATACCACGAGATTAGCAATCAGCCCCAGCATTTT	CASSPPYHEISNQPQHF
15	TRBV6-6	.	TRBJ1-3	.	TGTGCCAGCAGTTACTCGCCGGGCTCTGGAAACACCATATATTTT	CASSYSPGSGNTIYF
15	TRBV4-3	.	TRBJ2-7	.	TGCGCCAGCAGCCAGCCTAGCCGTCGGCGGTCCAAGCAGTACTTC	CASSQPSRRRSKQYF